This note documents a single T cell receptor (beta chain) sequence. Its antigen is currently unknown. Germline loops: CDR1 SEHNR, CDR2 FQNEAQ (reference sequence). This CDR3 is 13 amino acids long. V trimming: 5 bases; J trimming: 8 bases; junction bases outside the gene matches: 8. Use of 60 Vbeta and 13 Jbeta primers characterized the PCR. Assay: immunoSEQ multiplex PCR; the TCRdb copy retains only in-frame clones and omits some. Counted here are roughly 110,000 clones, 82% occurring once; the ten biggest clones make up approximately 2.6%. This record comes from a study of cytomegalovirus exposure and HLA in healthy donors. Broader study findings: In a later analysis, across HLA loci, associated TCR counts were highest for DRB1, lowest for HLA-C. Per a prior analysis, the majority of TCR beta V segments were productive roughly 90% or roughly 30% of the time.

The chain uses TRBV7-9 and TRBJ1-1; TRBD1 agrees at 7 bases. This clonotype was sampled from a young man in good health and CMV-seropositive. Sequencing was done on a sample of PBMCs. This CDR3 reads CASSQFGQDEAFF. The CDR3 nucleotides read TGTGCCAGCAGCCAATTCGGACAGGACGAAGCTTTCTTT.